Presented here are 30 T cell receptor beta chains from one specimen sequenced in a study of blood T cell repertoires in COVID-19. The assay was immunoSEQ multiplex PCR, and TCRdb's table has in-frame clones only and misses some. This sample has about 190,000 clones, with approximately 79% found just once. Material: peripheral blood. The receptors originated from a woman between 45 and 65 years old with acute or convalescent COVID-19.

J is TRBJ1-1 and V is TRBV25-1, with D tentatively TRBD1 (5 bases). V lost 6 bases and J 5 bases, leaving 19 bases between the germline ends. The CDR3 totals 15 residues. Germline values: CDR1 MGHDK, CDR2 SYGVNS. The chain's CDR3 is CASRAPGTRVTEAFF. CDR3 DNA: TGTGCCAGCAGGGCCCCCGGGACTAGGGTGACTGAAGCTTTCTTT.

V usage is TRBV24-1 and J usage is TRBJ2-1; possible D gene TRBD1, 5 bases. Germline V gene data show CDR1 as KGHDR and CDR2 as SFDVKD. V dropped 7 bases and J dropped 3 bases, with 6 bases sitting between them. This CDR3 is 12 amino acids long. CDR3 sequence: CATRDNYNEQFF. The CDR3 DNA follows: TGTGCCACCAGGGACAACTACAATGAGCAGTTCTTC.

The V gene is TRBV18, the J gene TRBJ2-7, with TRBD1 identical over 8 bases. The germline V gene has CDR1 KGHSH and CDR2 LQKENI. V lost 4 bases, J lost 2 bases, and 4 bases stayed unmatched. This CDR3 spans 14 amino acids. The CDR3 nucleotides read TGTGCCAGCTCACGGGGACAGGTCACCTACGAGCAGTACTTC. Translation: CASSRGQVTYEQYF.

The chain carries TRBV5-4 and TRBJ2-2; 8 bases are shared with TRBD1. Trimming took 0 bases from V and 5 from J; bases not matched to a gene: 6. Per the germline V gene, CDR1 is SGHNT and CDR2 is YYREEE (reference sequence). The CDR3 sequence is 16 residues long. DNA for the CDR3: TGTGCCAGCAGCTTGGCCGACAGGGGAAGAACCGGGGAGCTGTTTTTT. The encoded protein is CASSLADRGRTGELFF.

This chain joins TRBV30 and TRBJ1-3; 7 nucleotides align to TRBD1. V gave up 1 base and J gave up 1 base; unmatched junction bases: 7. This CDR3 is 16 amino acids long. From germline, CDR1 is GTSNPN and CDR2 SVGIG (reference sequence). CDR3 residues: CAWSADRRGSGNTIYF. In nucleotides, the CDR3 is TGTGCCTGGAGTGCGGACAGGAGGGGATCTGGAAACACCATATATTTT.

The genes are TRBV18 and TRBJ1-2, with TRBD1 as a possible D gene (6 bases). There are 14 residues in the CDR3. V lost 3 bases and J lost 8, with 16 bases in between. Looked up from germline, CDR1 is KGHSH and CDR2 is LQKENI. The CDR3 spells CASSPRQVEDGYTF. The CDR3 region has the DNA TGTGCCAGCTCACCTCGACAGGTGGAGGACGGCTACACCTTC.

This clone was recorded once. This chain links TRBV25-1 with TRBJ2-7; 10 positions match TRBD1. The CDR3 covers 15 residues. The junction had 6 bases not matched to a gene; V was cut back by 2 bases and J by 5 bases. CDR1 and CDR2 (germline): MGHDK, SYGVNS. The CDR3 DNA is TGTGCCAGCAGTGAAACCGGGACAGGGGTAAACGAGCAGTACTTC. Its translation: CASSETGTGVNEQYF.

The gene calls are TRBV7-9 and TRBJ2-7; 8 bases fit TRBD2. Losses at the gene ends were 4 bases for V and 5 bases for J; bases not matched to a gene: 7. This CDR3 is 14 amino acids long. The germline V gene has CDR1 SEHNR and CDR2 FQNEAQ (reference sequence). The CDR3 DNA sequence: TGTGCCAGCAGCTACAGCGGGAGAAATGACGAGCAGTACTTC. Encoded protein: CASSYSGRNDEQYF.

For the CDR3, the DNA is TGTGCCAGCAGTTACGGGGGGATGAACACTGAAGCTTTCTTT. Translated, it gives CASSYGGMNTEAFF. The chain couples TRBV6-2 or TRBV6-3 to TRBJ1-1; tentatively, D is TRBD1 (5 bases). V was trimmed by 2 bases and J by 0 bases, leaving 7 bases between them. CDR1 MNHEY and CDR2 SVGEGT come from the germline V gene. This CDR3 is built from 14 residues.

Concerning this clone: Other DNA sequences in this sample translate to the same CDR3. The rearrangement joins TRBV2 to TRBJ1-5; the D gene is possibly TRBD1 (5 bases). V was cut by 6 bases and J by 3 bases, with 9 bases left in between. Germline lookup yields CDR1 SNHLY and CDR2 FYNNEI. The CDR3 sequence is 13 residues long. The CDR3 sequence is CASRTGLNQPQHF. CDR3 DNA: TGTGCCAGCAGAACAGGCCTCAATCAGCCCCAGCATTTT.

The chain combines TRBV27 with TRBJ2-7; D perhaps matches TRBD2 (6 bases). V was clipped by 2 bases and J by 6 bases, with 11 bases between them. The CDR3 length is 13 residues. The germline V gene encodes CDR1 MNHEY and CDR2 SMNVEV (reference sequence). The CDR3 DNA reads TGTGCCAGCAGTTTAACTAGCCCTATCGAGCAGTACTTC. Translation: CASSLTSPIEQYF.

The rearrangement links TRBV4-3 to TRBJ2-1; a possible D gene is TRBD1 (5 bases). Trimming took 4 bases from V and 4 from J, leaving 14 bases between them. Germline V gene lookup returns CDR1 LGHNA and CDR2 YSLEER. The CDR3 has 15 residues. The CDR3 is CASSRTTGGYNEQFF. CDR3 sequence (DNA): TGCGCCAGCAGCCGTACTACAGGCGGTTACAATGAGCAGTTCTTC.

The chain combines TRBV19 with TRBJ1-1, with 8 bases identical to TRBD1. Per the germline V gene, CDR1 is LNHDA and CDR2 is SQIVND (reference sequence). The CDR3 extends over 14 amino acids. V trimming: 5 bases; J trimming: 6 bases; junction bases outside the gene matches: 8. The CDR3: CASSPIGTGPEAFF. DNA of the CDR3: TGTGCCAGTAGTCCCATAGGGACAGGCCCTGAAGCTTTCTTT. Variable domain in full (rest from reference TRBV19 and TRBJ1-1): DGGITQSPKYLFRKEGQNVTLSCEQNLNHDAMYWYRQDPGQGLRLIYYSQIVNDFQKGDIAEGYSVSREKKESFPLTVTSAQKNPTAFYLCASSPIGTGPEAFFGQGTRLTVV.

The chain joins TRBV5-6 to TRBJ2-3; 15 nucleotides align to TRBD2. The CDR3 runs to 16 residues. V lost 2 bases and J lost 4; bases outside the gene matches: 2. CDR1 and CDR2 (germline): SGHDT, YYEEEE. CDR3 DNA: TGTGCCAGCAGCTTCCGGACTAGCGGGAGGGCAGATACGCAGTATTTT. Translating it yields CASSFRTSGRADTQYF.

The J gene is TRBJ1-5, the V gene TRBV19; 9 bases are shared with TRBD1. This CDR3 comprises 15 residues. Germline trimming cut 7 bases from V and 2 bases from J; bases unmatched to any gene: 6. The germline gives CDR1 LNHDA, CDR2 SQIVND (reference sequence). This chain's CDR3 is CASTMRTGGNQPQHF. The CDR3, as DNA: TGTGCCAGTACTATGAGGACAGGGGGCAATCAGCCCCAGCATTTT.

V usage is TRBV7-9 and J usage is TRBJ1-1, with D hard to call. The CDR3 runs 12 residues. Germline values: CDR1 SEHNR, CDR2 FQNEAQ (reference sequence). V was cut by 5 bases and J by 5 bases, with 9 bases left in between. CDR3 bases: TGTGCCAGCAGCACCCCTACGACTGAAGCTTTCTTT. Encoded protein: CASSTPTTEAFF.

V gene TRBV7-8 combines with J gene TRBJ1-1, with TRBD1 as a possible D gene (6 bases). V was cut by 7 bases and J by 1 base, with 13 bases left in between. This CDR3 has 14 residues. Germline V gives CDR1 SGHVS, CDR2 FQNEAQ. The CDR3 loop reads CASTPRGGNTEAFF. The CDR3 nucleotides read TGTGCCAGCACCCCACGAGGGGGGAACACTGAAGCTTTCTTT.

The chain is built from TRBV2 and TRBJ1-4, with no clear D. Trimming removed 4 bases at V and 8 bases at J, with 11 bases between. The CDR3 contains 13 residues. The germline gives CDR1 SNHLY, CDR2 FYNNEI. CDR3 sequence reads: CASSGDQEEKLFF. The CDR3 DNA reads TGTGCCAGCAGTGGAGATCAGGAAGAAAAACTGTTTTTT.

The chain couples TRBV28 to TRBJ2-3, with D perhaps matching TRBD1 (6 bases). Trimming shortened V by 3 bases and J by 9 bases, and 10 bases separated the two germline ends. Germline assignment: CDR1 MDHEN and CDR2 SYDVKM. The CDR3 sequence is 12 residues long. CDR3 sequence: CASSFLGATQYF. The CDR3 DNA sequence: TGTGCCAGCAGTTTTTTGGGGGCGACGCAGTATTTT.

J is TRBJ2-5 and V is TRBV15, with D possibly TRBD2 on 7 matching bases. The germline gives CDR1 LNHNV, CDR2 YYDKDF (reference sequence). V was cut by 1 base and J by 5 bases, with 14 bases left in between. This CDR3 is 15 amino acids long. The CDR3 here is CATSRVGGPGETQYF. Here the CDR3 DNA reads TGTGCCACCAGCAGAGTCGGGGGGCCCGGGGAGACCCAGTACTTC.

This rearrangement joins TRBV12-3 or TRBV12-4 to TRBJ1-1; possible D gene TRBD1, 5 bases. This CDR3 region has 12 residues. V dropped 8 bases and J dropped 1 base, with 8 bases sitting between them. The CDR3 nucleotides are TGTGCCAGCGGACACGCGAACACTGAAGCTTTCTTT. Translation gives CASGHANTEAFF.

The chain couples TRBV29-1 to TRBJ2-3; 7 bases match TRBD2. The germline CDR1 and CDR2 sequences are SQVTM and ANQGSEA. The CDR3 contains 15 residues. The V gene end was trimmed by 5 bases and the J gene end by 0 bases; junction bases not matched to a gene: 8. The CDR3 DNA reads TGCAGCGTTCGCCCGGTTAGCGGGAGCACAGATACGCAGTATTTT. Its protein is CSVRPVSGSTDTQYF.

The V call is TRBV10-3, the J call TRBJ1-1; D gene ambiguous. The V gene's germline CDR1 is ENHRY and CDR2 SYGVKD. Trimming stripped 6 bases from V and 4 bases from J, with 18 bases between. CDR3 length equals 15 residues. CDR3: CAISPGRAGFTEAFF. The DNA for the CDR3 is TGTGCCATCAGCCCTGGGCGGGCAGGATTCACTGAAGCTTTCTTT.

This clone was found a few times. The chain uses TRBV3-1 (or the pseudogene TRBV3-2) and TRBJ1-4, with D tentatively TRBD1 (6 bases). Trimming shortened V by 3 bases and J by 7 bases, and 15 bases separated the two germline ends. In germline, CDR1 is LGHDT, CDR2 YNNKEL (reference sequence). There are 15 residues in the CDR3. The DNA for the CDR3 is TGTGCCAGCAGCCAGAATGCCAGGGGAAGTGAAAAACTGTTTTTT. It encodes CASSQNARGSEKLFF.

This chain joins TRBV21-1 and TRBJ1-4; no check of the table's D call, TRBD1, against the DNA was made. TRBV21-1 is an annotated pseudogene. CDR3 size: 19 residues. CDR3: CASSSLTGGADTANEKLFF. The CDR3 nucleotides are TGTGCCAGCAGTTCCCTAACAGGGGGCGCAGACACGGCTAATGAAAAACTGTTTTTT.

This chain connects TRBV11-3 to TRBJ2-2, with TRBD1 identical over 10 bases. The V and J ends lost 5 bases and 3 bases, in that order; junction bases with no gene match: 3. Per the germline V gene, CDR1 is SGHNT and CDR2 is YENEEA. This CDR3 has 15 residues. CDR3 bases: TGTGCCAGCAGCCACGGGACAGGGGACACCGGGGAGCTGTTTTTT. The encoded protein is CASSHGTGDTGELFF.

The chain uses TRBV7-8 and TRBJ2-7; 8 bases fit TRBD1. The length of the CDR3 is 13 residues. The germline gives CDR1 SGHVS, CDR2 FQNEAQ. Trimming at V came to 1 base and at J to 11 bases, leaving 7 bases not matched to a gene. In nucleotides, the CDR3 is TGTGCCAGCAGCTTAGGGGACAGGCCCTCGGAGTACTTC. Translated, it gives CASSLGDRPSEYF.

This clone was seen a few times. The chain recombines TRBV7-8 with TRBJ2-2, with D tentatively TRBD1 (5 bases). V lost 8 bases and J lost 4, with 14 bases in between. CDR1 and CDR2 from the germline V gene are SGHVS and FQNEAQ. The CDR3 loop spans 14 amino acids. CDR3 amino acids: CASRLTELTGELFF. CDR3 coding DNA: TGTGCCAGCCGATTGACAGAGCTCACCGGGGAGCTGTTTTTT.

This clone has a handful of counts. The rearrangement uses TRBV18 and TRBJ2-1; tentatively, D is TRBD1 (6 bases). The V gene lost 4 bases and the J gene lost 5 bases, with 18 bases spanning the gap. Germline CDR1 reads KGHSH; CDR2 reads LQKENI. The length of the CDR3 is 16 residues. In nucleotides, the CDR3 is TGTGCCAGCTCACGACCCTGGGGGCTCGAACACAATGAGCAGTTCTTC. It yields the protein CASSRPWGLEHNEQFF.

The chain links TRBV9 to TRBJ1-5; TRBD1 matches 9 bases. The length of the CDR3 is 15 residues. The germline gives CDR1 SGDLS, CDR2 YYNGEE. V dropped 2 bases and J dropped 4; count of bases not matched to a gene: 4. The CDR3 coding sequence is TGTGCCAGCAGCGTTGACAGGGGGTTGAATCAGCCCCAGCATTTT. Translating it yields CASSVDRGLNQPQHF.